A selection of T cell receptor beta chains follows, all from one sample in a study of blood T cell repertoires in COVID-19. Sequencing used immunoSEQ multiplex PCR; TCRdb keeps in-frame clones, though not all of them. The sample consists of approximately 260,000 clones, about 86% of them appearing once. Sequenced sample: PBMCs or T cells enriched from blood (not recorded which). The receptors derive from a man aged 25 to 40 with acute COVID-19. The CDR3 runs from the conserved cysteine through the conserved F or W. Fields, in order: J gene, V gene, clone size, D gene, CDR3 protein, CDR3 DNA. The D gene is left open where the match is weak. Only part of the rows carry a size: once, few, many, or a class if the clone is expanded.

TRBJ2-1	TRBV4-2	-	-	CASSQEGGFNEQFF	TGTGCCAGCAGCCAAGAAGGAGGGTTCAATGAGCAGTTCTTC
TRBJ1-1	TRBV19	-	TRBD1	CASIMPGGNTEAFF	TGTGCCAGTATCATGCCAGGGGGCAACACTGAAGCTTTCTTT
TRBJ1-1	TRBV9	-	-	CASSVPGDGTEAFF	TGTGCCAGCAGCGTTCCAGGGGATGGGACTGAAGCTTTCTTT
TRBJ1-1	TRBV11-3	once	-	CASSLRGGSGTEAFF	TGTGCCAGCAGCTTACGTGGGGGCTCGGGCACTGAAGCTTTCTTT
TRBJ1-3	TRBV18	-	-	CASSPTTVSGNTIYF	TGTGCCAGCTCACCAACGACAGTCTCTGGAAACACCATATATTTT
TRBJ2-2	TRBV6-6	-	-	CASTPHGGGELFF	TGTGCCAGCACTCCCCACGGTGGCGGGGAGCTGTTTTTT
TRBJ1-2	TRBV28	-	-	CASSPGQARGYTF	TGTGCCAGCAGTCCGGGACAAGCTAGAGGCTACACCTTC
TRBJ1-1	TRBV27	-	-	CASWGAEAFF	TGTGCCAGCTGGGGGGCTGAAGCTTTCTTT
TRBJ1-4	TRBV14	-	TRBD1	CASSPRQGGPQLFF	TGTGCCAGCAGCCCTCGACAGGGCGGCCCCCAACTGTTTTTT
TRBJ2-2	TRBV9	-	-	CASSVVAPNTGELFF	TGTGCCAGCAGCGTAGTAGCTCCGAACACCGGGGAGCTGTTTTTT
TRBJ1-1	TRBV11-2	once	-	CASSLGPTGNTEAFF	TGTGCCAGCAGCTTAGGGCCCACAGGGAACACTGAAGCTTTCTTT
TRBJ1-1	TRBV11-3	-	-	CASSQGWGGFNTEAFF	TGTGCCAGCAGCCAAGGGTGGGGGGGCTTTAACACTGAAGCTTTCTTT
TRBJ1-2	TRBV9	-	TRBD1	CASSTLDRGKGYGYTF	TGTGCCAGCAGCACCCTGGACAGGGGAAAGGGGTATGGCTACACCTTC
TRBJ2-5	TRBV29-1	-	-	CSVDSGQTQYF	TGCAGCGTTGACAGCGGTCAGACCCAGTACTTC
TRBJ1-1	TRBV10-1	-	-	CASRRKGDEAFF	TGCGCCAGCAGGCGGAAGGGGGATGAAGCTTTCTTT
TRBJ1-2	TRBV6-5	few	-	CASTLGGNLWGYTF	TGTGCCAGTACCCTTGGGGGGAACCTCTGGGGCTACACCTTC
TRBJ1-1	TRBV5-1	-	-	CASSLSTGGRGTEAFF	TGTGCCAGCAGCTTGTCGACCGGTGGTCGCGGCACTGAAGCTTTCTTT
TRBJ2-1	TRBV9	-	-	CASSVEAGPQFF	TGTGCCAGCAGCGTAGAGGCGGGACCACAGTTCTTC
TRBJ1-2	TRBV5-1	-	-	CASSLAGGSGYTF	TGCGCCAGCAGCTTGGCCGGAGGGAGCGGCTACACCTTC
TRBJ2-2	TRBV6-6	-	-	CASFMDYGAGELFF	TGTGCCAGTTTCATGGACTATGGAGCCGGGGAGCTGTTTTTT
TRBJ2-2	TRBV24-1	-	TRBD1	CATSDPTGGSGTGELFF	TGTGCCACCAGTGATCCGACAGGGGGCAGTGGCACCGGGGAGCTGTTTTTT
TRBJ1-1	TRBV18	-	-	CASSPQGRTEAFF	TGTGCCAGCTCCCCTCAGGGTAGGACTGAAGCTTTCTTT
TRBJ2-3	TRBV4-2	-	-	CASSHKGGTGRFDTDTQYF	TGTGCCAGCAGCCACAAGGGCGGAACAGGGCGTTTTGACACAGATACGCAGTATTTT
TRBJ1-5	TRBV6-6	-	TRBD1	CASNQGQGTSQPQHF	TGTGCCAGCAATCAGGGACAGGGCACCAGTCAGCCCCAGCATTTT
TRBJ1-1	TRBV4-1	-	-	CASSPLSTEAEAFF	TGCGCCAGCAGCCCGTTAAGCACCGAGGCTGAAGCTTTCTTT
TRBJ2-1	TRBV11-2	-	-	CASSPRPGFEQFF	TGTGCCAGCAGCCCCCGCCCCGGTTTTGAGCAGTTCTTC
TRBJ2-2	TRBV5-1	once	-	CASSLVAVQGTGELFF	TGCGCCAGCAGCTTGGTGGCGGTGCAGGGGACCGGGGAGCTGTTTTTT
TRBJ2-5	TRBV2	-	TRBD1	CASTKGTGKETQYF	TGTGCCAGCACTAAGGGGACAGGGAAAGAGACCCAGTACTTC
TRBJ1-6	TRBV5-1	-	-	CASSLEQSSYNSPLHF	TGTGCCAGCAGCTTGGAACAAAGCTCCTATAATTCACCCCTCCACTTT
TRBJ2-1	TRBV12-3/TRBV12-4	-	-	CASSSGQREKFF	TGTGCCAGCAGTTCGGGCCAAAGGGAGAAGTTCTTC
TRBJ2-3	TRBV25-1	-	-	CASSAGLSTDTQYF	TGTGCCAGCAGTGCGGGACTTTCCACAGATACGCAGTATTTT
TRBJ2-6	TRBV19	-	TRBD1	CASLGTGGAKSGANVLTF	TGTGCCAGCTTAGGGACAGGGGGCGCGAAGTCTGGGGCCAACGTCCTGACTTTC
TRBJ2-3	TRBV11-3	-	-	CASSGDNTDTQYF	TGTGCCAGCAGCGGGGACAACACAGATACGCAGTATTTT
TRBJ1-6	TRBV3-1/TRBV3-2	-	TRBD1	CASSLTGGRAYNSPLHF	TGTGCCAGCAGCCTCACAGGGGGCCGGGCCTATAATTCACCCCTCCACTTT
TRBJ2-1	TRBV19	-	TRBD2	CASSPSPAGGLEQFF	TGTGCCAGTAGCCCGTCCCCAGCGGGAGGTCTGGAGCAGTTCTTC
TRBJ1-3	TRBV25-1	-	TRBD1	CASRDTTGAGNTIYF	TGTGCCAGCAGAGACACGACAGGGGCTGGAAACACCATATATTTT
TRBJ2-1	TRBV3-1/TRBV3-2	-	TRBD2	CASSYLAGTRDEQFF	TGTGCCAGCAGCTACCTAGCGGGGACCAGAGATGAGCAGTTCTTC
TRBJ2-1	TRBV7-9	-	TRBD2	CASSLGPGEGGRSYNEQFF	TGTGCCAGCAGCTTAGGTCCGGGGGAGGGCGGGAGGTCCTACAATGAGCAGTTCTTC
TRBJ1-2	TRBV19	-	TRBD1	CASRRVGQDNYGYTF	TGTGCCAGTAGGCGGGTGGGACAGGATAACTATGGCTACACCTTC
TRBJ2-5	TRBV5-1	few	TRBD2	CASSFGGGQPGETQYF	TGTGCCAGCAGCTTCGGCGGGGGGCAGCCGGGGGAGACCCAGTACTTC
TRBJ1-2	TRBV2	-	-	CASSADSHALGYTF	TGTGCCAGCAGTGCCGACAGCCACGCGTTGGGCTACACCTTC
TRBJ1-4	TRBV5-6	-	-	CASSRQGFNEKLFF	TGTGCCAGCAGTCGGCAGGGGTTTAATGAAAAACTGTTTTTT
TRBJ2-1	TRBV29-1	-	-	CSVRQVNEQFF	TGCAGCGTTCGACAGGTGAATGAGCAGTTCTTC
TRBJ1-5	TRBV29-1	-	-	CSARDTYSNQPQHF	TGCAGCGCTCGGGACACCTATAGCAATCAGCCCCAGCATTTT
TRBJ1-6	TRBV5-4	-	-	CASSPADNSPLHF	TGTGCCAGCAGCCCGGCGGATAATTCACCCCTCCACTTT
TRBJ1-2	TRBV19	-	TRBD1	CASRKGQVHGYTF	TGTGCCAGTAGAAAAGGACAGGTTCATGGCTACACCTTC
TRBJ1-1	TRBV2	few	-	CASSETGVGFSGAFF	TGTGCCAGCAGTGAGACGGGGGTGGGCTTTAGTGGGGCTTTCTTT
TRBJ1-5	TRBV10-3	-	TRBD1	CAISEPGQGRNQPQHF	TGTGCCATCAGTGAGCCGGGACAGGGGCGGAATCAGCCCCAGCATTTT
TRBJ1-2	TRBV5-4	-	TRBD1	CASTRQGAGSYGYTF	TGTGCCAGCACGAGACAGGGGGCGGGGAGCTATGGCTACACCTTC
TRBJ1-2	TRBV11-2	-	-	CASSPLGGAANYGYTF	TGTGCCAGCAGCCCCCTAGGGGGGGCTGCTAACTATGGCTACACCTTC
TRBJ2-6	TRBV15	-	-	CATSRDRNSLSGANVLTF	TGTGCCACCAGCAGAGATCGTAACAGCCTCTCTGGGGCCAACGTCCTGACTTTC
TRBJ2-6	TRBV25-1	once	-	CASSEEAREGAGANVLTF	TGTGCCAGCAGTGAAGAGGCCAGGGAGGGGGCTGGGGCCAACGTCCTGACTTTC
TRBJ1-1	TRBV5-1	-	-	CASSLGFTDTEAFF	TGTGCCAGCAGCTTGGGGTTTACGGACACTGAAGCTTTCTTT